The 18 T cell receptor beta chains below come from one sample, sequenced in a study of shared clonotypes between healthy human individuals. The protocol was immunoSEQ multiplex PCR, while the TCRdb copy is restricted to in-frame clones and leaves out a portion. The profile covers 2 million to 3 million clones, with roughly 93% appearing a single time and 0.36% taken by the ten largest. Source material: naive CD4+ T cells from PBMCs. Subset in this sample: CD45RA+ positively selected. The receptor source for this set is a man younger than 35 in good health. Some clones in this sample may be carry-over from other donors' samples.

Only one count was recorded for this clone. The rearrangement joins TRBV2 to TRBJ2-5; the match to TRBD1 covers 10 bases. Germline lookup yields CDR1 SNHLY and CDR2 FYNNEI. V lost 6 bases to trimming and J lost 6 bases; unmatched junction nucleotides: 10. The CDR3 length is 15 residues. The CDR3 sequence: CASRISGQGHQTQYF. Here the CDR3 DNA reads TGTGCCAGCAGAATATCGGGACAGGGGCACCAGACCCAGTACTTC.

The V and J genes are TRBV28 and TRBJ1-6, with 7 bases matching TRBD1. Looked up from germline, CDR1 is MDHEN and CDR2 is SYDVKM. The ends lost 7 bases at V and 10 bases at J; junction bases unmatched: 13. CDR3 length equals 15 residues. The CDR3 is CASTPRDRLGSPLHF. The CDR3 DNA sequence: TGTGCCAGCACTCCCCGGGACAGACTAGGGTCACCCCTCCACTTT. Full variable domain (remainder filled in from reference TRBV28 and TRBJ1-6): DVKVTQSSRYLVKRTGEKVFLECVQDMDHENMFWYRQDPGLGLRLIYFSYDVKMKEKGDIPEGYSVSREKKERFSLILESASTNQTSMYLCASTPRDRLGSPLHFGNGTRLTVT.

The chain has TRBV28 and TRBJ2-6; D remains ambiguous. The CDR3 totals 16 residues. Looked up from germline, CDR1 is MDHEN and CDR2 is SYDVKM. Trimming left V 2 bases short and J 0 bases short, with 8 bases between. CDR3 region: CASSLNGRSGANVLTF. CDR3 coding DNA: TGTGCCAGCAGTTTAAACGGACGCTCTGGGGCCAACGTCCTGACTTTC.

This chain links TRBV10-3 with TRBJ2-5; a possible D gene is TRBD2 (6 bases). Trimming cost V 0 bases and J 9 bases, with 20 bases left between them. Germline values: CDR1 ENHRY, CDR2 SYGVKD. This CDR3 comprises 16 residues. The CDR3 sequence: CAISESSGGGSGAQYF. Here the CDR3 DNA reads TGTGCCATCAGTGAGTCGAGCGGCGGAGGGTCGGGGGCCCAGTACTTC.

The rearrangement uses TRBV5-6 and TRBJ2-1; 10 bases agree with TRBD1. The CDR3 consists of 15 residues. Germline V CDR1 and CDR2: SGHDT, YYEEEE. The V gene end was trimmed by 0 bases and the J gene end by 5 bases; junction bases not matched to a gene: 2. DNA of the CDR3: TGTGCCAGCAGCTTGGTGGGACAGGGGAACAATGAGCAGTTCTTC. Protein product: CASSLVGQGNNEQFF.

The V gene is TRBV7-3, the J gene TRBJ2-3; no definite D call. The CDR3 runs 14 residues. The V gene lost 3 bases and the J gene lost 2 bases, with 9 bases spanning the gap. Per the germline V gene, CDR1 is SGHTA and CDR2 is FQGTGA. CDR3 in amino acids: CASSFLDPTDTQYF. The CDR3 nucleotides read TGTGCCAGCAGCTTTTTAGACCCCACAGATACGCAGTATTTT.

The chain carries TRBV29-1 and TRBJ2-7, with TRBD2 matching 8 bases. The CDR3 consists of 14 residues. J gave up 3 bases and V 7 bases, and 11 bases lay outside the gene matches. Germline CDR1 is SQVTM and CDR2 is ANQGSEA. This CDR3 reads CSAGLARGGYEQYF. The CDR3 DNA reads as TGCAGCGCAGGACTAGCTCGCGGGGGCTACGAGCAGTACTTC.

This chain connects TRBV28 to TRBJ1-2; 9 nucleotides agree with TRBD1. This CDR3 contains 17 residues. Germline lookup yields CDR1 MDHEN and CDR2 SYDVKM. V was clipped by 6 bases and J by 7 bases; unmatched bases: 18. CDR3 nucleotide sequence: TGTGCCAGCAGCCCTGCCCGACAGGGGGTCGGACACTTTGGCTACACCTTC. Residues: CASSPARQGVGHFGYTF.

This rearrangement joins TRBV4-2 to TRBJ2-4; TRBD1 matches at 7 bases. The CDR3 extends over 22 amino acids. Trimming took 0 bases from V and 0 from J; bases not matched to a gene: 20. The germline V gene has CDR1 LGHNA and CDR2 YNFKEQ. CDR3 coding DNA: TGTGCCAGCAGCCAAGAATGGTATCGCCGGGACAGCACGTTACTAGCCAAAAACATTCAGTACTTC. Encoded protein: CASSQEWYRRDSTLLAKNIQYF.

The chain couples TRBV2 to TRBJ1-5; 7 nucleotides line up with TRBD1. Germline lookup yields CDR1 SNHLY and CDR2 FYNNEI. The CDR3 spans 15 residues. With V trimmed by 3 bases and J by 2 bases, 4 bases remained unmatched. CDR3 loop: CASSDRTGGNQPQHF. The CDR3, as DNA: TGTGCCAGCAGTGACCGGACAGGAGGCAATCAGCCCCAGCATTTT. Full variable domain (remainder filled in from reference TRBV2 and TRBJ1-5): EPEVTQTPSHQVTQMGQEVILRCVPISNHLYFYWYRQILGQKVEFLVSFYNNEISEKSEIFDDQFSVERPDGSNFTLKIRSTKLEDSAMYFCASSDRTGGNQPQHFGDGTRLSIL.

The chain has TRBV29-1 and TRBJ1-1; D perhaps matches TRBD1 (5 bases). The CDR3 length is 13 residues. The V and J ends lost 1 base and 1 base respectively, with 7 bases between them. CDR1 is SQVTM and CDR2 is ANQGSEA in the germline V gene. CDR3 amino acids: CSVEGTSNTEAFF. CDR3 DNA: TGCAGCGTTGAAGGGACATCGAACACTGAAGCTTTCTTT.

This chain links TRBV19 with TRBJ1-5; perhaps TRBD1 as D (5 bases). Trimming took off 1 base at V and 5 bases at J, with 12 bases between the two ends. Germline CDR1 reads LNHDA; CDR2 reads SQIVND (reference sequence). The CDR3 covers 15 residues. This CDR3 reads CASSIVGGTDQPQHF. The CDR3 DNA follows: TGTGCCAGTAGTATAGTTGGAGGGACGGATCAGCCCCAGCATTTT.

This chain uses TRBV7-9 with TRBJ1-1; D gene unclear. The CDR3 length is 11 residues. Germline CDR1 and CDR2: SEHNR and FQNEAQ (reference sequence). V dropped 7 bases and J dropped 1 base, with 4 bases sitting between them. In DNA form, the CDR3 reads TGTGCCAGCATGCGGAACACTGAAGCTTTCTTT. Encoded protein: CASMRNTEAFF.

The V call is TRBV2, the J call TRBJ1-3; maybe TRBD1 (5 bases). From germline, CDR1 is SNHLY and CDR2 FYNNEI. This CDR3 is built from 16 residues. V dropped 6 bases and J dropped 8 bases, with 23 bases sitting between them. For the CDR3, the DNA is TGTGCCAGCAGCGACCCTCCGGGACCCAAGAGGGACACCATATATTTT. Translation: CASSDPPGPKRDTIYF.

The rearrangement joins TRBV4-2 to TRBJ2-5, with D perhaps assigned TRBD1 or TRBD2 (5 bases each). With the DNA end fitting TRBJ2-7 better, the J assignment may be wrong. Germline CDR1 LGHNA, CDR2 YNFKEQ. This CDR3 region has 15 residues. The CDR3 protein is CASSRTGTSEYEQYF. DNA of the CDR3: TGTGCCAGCAGCCGGACCGGGACCTCGGAGTACGAGCAGTACTTC.

CDR3 DNA: TGTGCCACCAGCACCCAGTACTATGGCTACACCTTC. It encodes CATSTQYYGYTF. The chain links TRBV15 to TRBJ1-2; D uncertain. The CDR3 sequence is 12 residues long. Trimming cost V 4 bases and J 3 bases, with 6 bases left between them. CDR1 is LNHNV and CDR2 is YYDKDF in the germline V gene (reference sequence).

The chain recombines TRBV2 with TRBJ1-4; possible D gene TRBD1, 6 bases. Trimming removed 6 bases at V and 7 bases at J, with 12 bases between. This CDR3 has 13 residues. CDR1 SNHLY and CDR2 FYNNEI come from the germline V gene. CDR3 protein: CASRKGVGEKLFF. The CDR3 DNA reads TGTGCCAGCAGGAAGGGGGTGGGTGAAAAACTGTTTTTT.

The chain joins TRBV27 to TRBJ1-1; D is unclear. V was pared by 0 bases and J by 0 bases, with 14 bases between. The germline V gene has CDR1 MNHEY and CDR2 SMNVEV (reference sequence). This CDR3 region has 17 residues. CDR3 in DNA: TGTGCCAGCAGTTTATCCCCAACTCTTCGGATGAACACTGAAGCTTTCTTT. It codes for CASSLSPTLRMNTEAFF.